The rows below give T cell receptor beta chains drawn from one sample of a study of response to subunit inactivated influenza vaccine. One entry per CDR3 protein results from TCRdb running MiXCR on the RT-PCR reads. Of around 570,000 distinct CDR3 sequences in the sample, roughly 10% were seen once. The sample also formed part of further work on T cells expressing NK-cell markers.

Sequences were derived from PBMCs from blood, sampled on the day of vaccination. These TCRs come from a man over 45 who received an inactivated influenza vaccine. Each CDR3 is given with its conserved first and last residue. Each record gives: V gene, J gene, D gene, clone size, CDR3 DNA, CDR3 protein. The D gene is left open where the match is weak. Clone size is shown for a subset of rows, as once, few, many or a class of expanded clone.

TRBV6-1	TRBJ2-1	TRBD2	few	TGTGCCAGCAGTGAACTTTTAGCGGGAGGAGTCTATGAGCAGTTCTTC	CASSELLAGGVYEQFF
TRBV18	TRBJ2-1	TRBD2	-	TGTGCCAGCTCACCATTATCCACGAGACTAGCGGGAGGGCTCAATGAGCAGTTCTTC	CASSPLSTRLAGGLNEQFF
TRBV5-6	TRBJ1-1	TRBD1	many	TGTGCCAGCAGCTCTGGGACAGGCTACACCGAAGCTTTCTTT	CASSSGTGYTEAFF
TRBV20-1	TRBJ2-5	-	many	TGCAGTGCCACATCAGGGTCCCAAGAGACCCAGTACTTC	CSATSGSQETQYF
TRBV28	TRBJ2-1	TRBD2	many	TGTGCCAGCAGTTTAGATAGCGGGAGTCTCCCCTACAATGAGCAGTTCTTC	CASSLDSGSLPYNEQFF
TRBV12-3/TRBV12-4	TRBJ2-7	-	-	TGTGCCAGCAGCACCGGGACTCTAGAAATCTACGAGCAGTACTTC	CASSTGTLEIYEQYF
TRBV12-3/TRBV12-4	TRBJ1-1	-	many	TGTGCCAGCAGTTTTGGACACACTGAAGCTTTCTTT	CASSFGHTEAFF
TRBV29-1	TRBJ2-1	-	few	TGCAGCGTTGTACATCAGCCCTACAATGAGCAGTTCTTC	CSVVHQPYNEQFF
TRBV3-1	TRBJ2-6	TRBD2	many	TGTGCCAGCAGCCAAATGTGGAGACTAGCCGACCAATCTGGGGCCAACGTCCTGACTTTC	CASSQMWRLADQSGANVLTF
TRBV29-1	TRBJ1-2	-	-	TGCAGAGCTGATTTGGGACATCCTAACTATGGCTACACCTTC	CRADLGHPNYGYTF
TRBV9	TRBJ1-1	-	few	TGTGCCAGCAGCCCCCACAGCGCCCAAGACACTGAAGCTTTCTTT	CASSPHSAQDTEAFF
TRBV7-8	TRBJ2-5	-	few	TGTGCCAGCAGTCAAGGGGGGGCGGGGATTCGAGAGACCCAGTACTTC	CASSQGGAGIRETQYF
TRBV20-1	TRBJ2-1	-	-	TGCAGTGCTAGAGTGGCCGGGAGCGACGGTGAGCAGTTCTTC	CSARVAGSDGEQFF
TRBV9	TRBJ2-1	-	few	TGTGCCAGCAGCGCCCAGACTTCGATTAATGAGCAGTTCTTC	CASSAQTSINEQFF
TRBV5-1	TRBJ2-7	-	many	TGCGCCAGCAGCTTGGATGACACGGGCTACGAGCAGTACTTC	CASSLDDTGYEQYF
TRBV7-9	TRBJ2-1	TRBD2	-	TGTGCCAGCAGCTTATCGACTAGCGGGAGGGTTGGGGAGCAGTTCTTC	CASSLSTSGRVGEQFF
TRBV10-3	TRBJ2-1	-	few	TGTGCCATCAGTGAGACCCGAGGCGGTGAGCAGTTCTTC	CAISETRGGEQFF
TRBV5-1	TRBJ2-2	TRBD1	-	TGCGCCAGCAGCGGGGGACAGGGCTACACCGGGGAGCTGTTTTTT	CASSGGQGYTGELFF
TRBV29-1	TRBJ1-2	TRBD1	few	TGCAGCTGCACCGGGACAGGGGCTCACTATGGCTACACCTTC	CSCTGTGAHYGYTF
TRBV12-3/TRBV12-4	TRBJ1-2	TRBD1	-	TGTGCCAGCAGCAGGACAGGGGATAGCGGCTATGGCTACACCTTC	CASSRTGDSGYGYTF